These 27 T cell receptor beta chains were sequenced from one sample in a study of glioma-infiltrating T cells. Using RNA template, CDR3s of TCR alpha and beta were amplified with iRepertoire arm-PCR. MiXCR, run by TCRdb on the multiplex PCR reads, gives a single entry per CDR3 protein. In the table there are under 130,000 distinct CDR3 sequences, less than 30% of which are singletons. The source material was glioma tissue, nonneoplastic brain tissue, or PBMCs (not recorded which). These receptor sequences come from a human donor with low-grade glioma or glioblastoma, undergoing nonglioma brain surgery, or in good health (not recorded which).

This clonotype was seen at least ten times. DNA for the CDR3: TGTGCCAGCAGTTACGCTAGCGGGGGGGCGAATGAGCAGTTCTTC. The encoded protein is CASSYASGGANEQFF. The rearrangement links TRBV6-2 or TRBV6-3 to TRBJ2-1, with 12 positions matching TRBD2. The CDR3 has 15 amino acids. With V trimmed by 2 bases and J by 7 bases, 3 bases remained unmatched. Per germline, CDR1 MNHEY and CDR2 SVGEGT.

Comments on this clonotype: A much bigger clone sits one base away, suggesting this may be a read error. Lacking the conserved final phenylalanine or tryptophan, this CDR3 likely reflects a read error. The J gene is TRBJ1-2, the V gene TRBV12-3 or TRBV12-4; D ambiguous. The CDR3 has 14 residues. Trimming removed 1 base from V and 4 bases from J, with 10 bases in between. CDR3 in amino acids: CASSLVPRPYGYTL. The CDR3 nucleotides read TGTGCCAGCAGTTTAGTTCCCCGCCCCTATGGCTACACCCTC.

As for this clonotype: No DNA is shown, since the ends of the CDR3 on it are uncertain; the CDR3 is the one TCRdb lists. This chain links TRBV28 with TRBJ2-7; the DNA was not compared with TRBD2, the D call given in the table. The germline gives CDR1 MDHEN, CDR2 SYDVKM. The CDR3 is 20 amino acids in total, end residues counted. The CDR3 reads CASSFYICSASGDDEYEQYF.

Remarks on this clonotype: A much larger clone is a single base away; this may be a read error. The J gene is TRBJ2-1, the V gene TRBV5-1; D is tentatively TRBD1 or TRBD2 (5 bases each). Germline CDR1 and CDR2: SGHRS and YFSETQ. The CDR3 has 16 residues. CDR3 amino acids: CASSYGMGPTYSEQFF. CDR3 bases: TGCGCCAGCAGCTATGGGATGGGACCTACCTACAGTGAGCAGTTCTTC.

This clonotype was recorded a few times. The chain has TRBV5-6 and TRBJ2-5; the match to TRBD2 covers 11 bases. Germline CDR1 is SGHDT and CDR2 is YYEEEE. The CDR3 is 18 residues long. The trim removed 3 bases at V and 4 bases at J, leaving 14 bases unmatched. The CDR3 DNA is TGTGCCAGCAGCTCGACCTTTGGCCTAGCGGGGGGATTAGAGACCCAGTACTTC. Amino acids: CASSSTFGLAGGLETQYF. Together with reference TRBV5-6 and TRBJ2-5, the CDR3 gives the full variable domain: DAGVTQSPTHLIKTRGQQVTLRCSPKSGHDTVSWYQQALGQGPQFIFQYYEEEERQRGNFPDRFSGHQFPNYSSELNVNALLLGDSALYLCASSSTFGLAGGLETQYFGPGTRLLVL.

Concerning this clonotype: A much larger clone lies a single base off, so this may be a read error. The V call is TRBV7-9, the J call TRBJ2-7; D perhaps matches TRBD2 (5 bases). Per the germline V gene, CDR1 is SEHNR and CDR2 is FQNEAQ (reference sequence). Trimming pared 5 bases from V and 3 bases from J, leaving 8 bases between. The CDR3 extends over 12 amino acids. In nucleotides, the CDR3 is TGTGCCAGCAGCAGCGGTGACTACGAGCAGTACTTC. Its protein product is CASSSGDYEQYF.

This clonotype was picked up many times. The CDR3 protein is CASSPRGAEDTQYF. The CDR3 region has the DNA TGCGCCAGCAGTCCCCGGGGGGCAGAAGATACGCAGTATTTT. The V call is TRBV5-1, the J call TRBJ2-3, with a possible D match to TRBD2 (7 bases). V was clipped by 5 bases and J by 5 bases, with 15 bases between them. From germline, CDR1 is SGHRS and CDR2 YFSETQ. The CDR3 length is 14 residues. Full variable domain (remainder filled in from reference TRBV5-1 and TRBJ2-3): KAGVTQTPRYLIKTRGQQVTLSCSPISGHRSVSWYQQTPGQGLQFLFEYFSETQRNKGNFPGRFSGRQFSNSRSEMNVSTLELGDSALYLCASSPRGAEDTQYFGPGTRLTVL.

This clonotype was observed a handful of times. This chain connects TRBV7-2 to TRBJ1-2; the D is unclear. The CDR3 length is 14 residues. Per germline, CDR1 SGHTA and CDR2 FQGNSA. The V end was cut by 1 base, the J end by 2 bases, with 8 bases between. The CDR3 region has the DNA TGTGCCAGCAGCTTAGGCCCACAAAACTATGGCTACACCTTC. It translates to CASSLGPQNYGYTF.

This clonotype has more than one count but fewer than ten. The chain employs TRBV4-3 and TRBJ2-3, with 7 bases matching TRBD2. This CDR3 contains 15 residues. Germline V gives CDR1 LGHNA, CDR2 YSLEER. V lost 1 base and J lost 6; bases outside the gene matches: 7. DNA for the CDR3: TGCGCCAGCAGCCAAGCTGGGGGGGGTCGTGATACGCAGTATTTT. Translation: CASSQAGGGRDTQYF.

This clonotype was counted many times. The chain combines TRBV7-9 with TRBJ2-7; 8 nucleotides line up with TRBD1. This CDR3 has 13 amino acids. Germline loops: CDR1 SEHNR, CDR2 FQNEAQ (reference sequence). With V trimmed by 2 bases and J by 5 bases, 2 bases remained unmatched. The CDR3 sequence: CASSLRTGNEQYF. DNA of the CDR3: TGTGCCAGCAGCTTACGGACAGGGAACGAGCAGTACTTC.

This rearrangement joins TRBV5-1 to TRBJ2-1; 9 bases match TRBD1. V was clipped by 0 bases and J by 9 bases; unmatched bases: 4. The CDR3 runs to 14 residues. Germline CDR1 is SGHRS and CDR2 is YFSETQ. In DNA, the CDR3 is TGCGCCAGCAGCTTGGACGGACAGGGGAGTGAGCAGTTCTTC. It is translated as CASSLDGQGSEQFF. Full variable domain (missing parts from reference TRBV5-1 and TRBJ2-1): KAGVTQTPRYLIKTRGQQVTLSCSPISGHRSVSWYQQTPGQGLQFLFEYFSETQRNKGNFPGRFSGRQFSNSRSEMNVSTLELGDSALYLCASSLDGQGSEQFFGPGTRLTVL.

This clonotype was counted ten times or more. The V and J genes are TRBV6-1 and TRBJ2-7; TRBD1 might be the D (5 bases). Germline values: CDR1 MNHNS, CDR2 SASEGT. The CDR3 runs 14 residues. Trimming took off 0 bases at V and 3 bases at J, with 9 bases between the two ends. The CDR3 sequence: CASSEALRGYEQYF. CDR3 DNA: TGTGCCAGCAGTGAAGCGCTAAGGGGCTACGAGCAGTACTTC.

This clonotype was seen once. This may be a read error: a much more frequent sequence differs by one nucleotide. This chain uses TRBV18 with TRBJ1-5; D gene unclear. Deletions cut 1 base from V and 3 bases from J, with 10 bases between. Germline V gene sequence: CDR1 KGHSH, CDR2 LQKENI. The length of the CDR3 is 15 residues. The CDR3 nucleotides read TGTGCCAGCTCACCACAGAAGGGTCACAATCAGCCCCAGCATTTT. The encoded protein is CASSPQKGHNQPQHF.

A remark on this clonotype: A much larger clone sits a single nucleotide away, making a read error possible. The chain uses TRBV6-1 and TRBJ2-3; the D is unclear. Germline CDR1 reads MNHNS; CDR2 reads SASEGT. The CDR3 consists of 17 residues. CDR3 amino acids: CAISGSVSVSSTDTQYF. The CDR3, as DNA: TGTGCCATCAGTGGGTCCGTCAGTGTCTCTAGCACAGATACGCAGTATTTT.

Note on this clonotype: As the CDR3 is not closed by the conserved phenylalanine or tryptophan, this likely results from a read error. The rearrangement joins TRBV7-9 to TRBJ1-5; the match to TRBD1 covers 7 bases. The V and J ends lost 2 bases and 2 bases, in that order; junction bases with no gene match: 6. The CDR3 has 16 residues. The germline V gene encodes CDR1 SEHNR and CDR2 FQNEAQ (reference sequence). CDR3 sequence: CASSLSPGGGNQPQHL. The CDR3 DNA follows: TGTGCCAGCAGCTTATCCCCAGGGGGTGGCAATCAGCCCCAGCATCTT.

This clonotype was counted many times. CDR3 amino acids: CASSLNRVNQPQHF. The CDR3 coding sequence is TGTGCCAGCAGCTTAAACAGGGTAAATCAGCCCCAGCATTTT. This chain connects TRBV7-6 to TRBJ1-5, with D maybe TRBD1 (6 bases). CDR1 is SGHVS and CDR2 is FNYEAQ in the germline V gene. The CDR3 is 14 amino acids. The V and J ends lost 2 bases and 4 bases respectively, with 9 bases between them.

On this clonotype itself: One junction end does not reproduce the germline sequence, and a read error may be involved. The chain joins TRBV6-2 or TRBV6-3 to TRBJ1-6, with D possibly TRBD1 on 5 matching bases. Germline CDR1 and CDR2: MNHEY and SVGEGT. CDR3 length: 16 residues. The CDR3: CASGYSMTVQNSPLHF. CDR3 nucleotides: TGTGCCAGCGGTTATTCGATGACAGTCCAAAATTCACCCCTCCACTTT.

Details on this clonotype: A read error may explain this, as a much larger clone is one base away. The chain recombines TRBV6-2 or TRBV6-3 with TRBJ2-7; D might be TRBD2 (6 bases). Germline-derived CDR1 and CDR2 are MNHEY and SVGEGT. The CDR3 sequence is 16 residues long. Trimming pared 2 bases from V and 2 bases from J, leaving 16 bases between. The CDR3 DNA is TGTGCCAGCAGTTACAAGGAGGGATACGTGGCCTACGAGCAGTACTTC. The encoded protein is CASSYKEGYVAYEQYF.

Comment on this clonotype: This may come from a read error, since a much larger clone is one base off. The CDR3 loop reads CASSSGRLCEQYF. As DNA, the CDR3 is TGTGCCAGCAGCTCGGGACGGCTGTGCGAGCAGTACTTC. The rearrangement links TRBV7-2 to TRBJ2-7, with D possibly called TRBD1 or TRBD2 (5 bases each). V was trimmed by 4 bases and J by 6 bases, leaving 13 bases between them. The CDR3 sequence is 13 residues long. CDR1 is SGHTA, CDR2 FQGNSA, per germline.

In its sample, this clonotype was seen many times. The chain is built from TRBV6-6 and TRBJ1-5, with 11 bases matching TRBD1. Trimming cost V 2 bases and J 10 bases; bases outside gene matches: 1. The CDR3 is 13 residues long. Germline values: CDR1 MNHNY, CDR2 SVGAGI (reference sequence). The CDR3 spells CASSYGQGAPQHF. The DNA for the CDR3 is TGTGCCAGCAGTTACGGACAGGGGGCCCCCCAGCATTTT.

This clonotype has more than one count but fewer than ten. V and J are TRBV29-1 and TRBJ1-2; 7 bases line up with TRBD1. After removal of 4 bases from V and 0 bases from J, the junction contained 2 bases not matched to a gene. The CDR3 is 13 amino acids. Germline lookup yields CDR1 SQVTM and CDR2 ANQGSEA. CDR3 residues: CSVGTGANYGYTF. CDR3 nucleotide sequence: TGCAGCGTTGGGACAGGCGCTAACTATGGCTACACCTTC.

This clonotype was seen many times. This chain joins TRBV7-2 and TRBJ2-2, with D hard to call. The CDR3 runs 13 residues. CDR1 SGHTA and CDR2 FQGNSA come from the germline V gene. Trimming removed 5 bases at V and 7 bases at J, with 11 bases between. CDR3 loop: CASSNQQIGELFF. The CDR3 nucleotides are TGTGCCAGCAGCAACCAACAGATCGGGGAGCTGTTTTTT.

In this sample, this clonotype turned up a few times. The V call is TRBV7-2, the J call TRBJ1-2; a weak D match, TRBD1 (5 bases). Germline CDR1 is SGHTA and CDR2 is FQGNSA. Trimming shortened V by 1 base and J by 2 bases, and 11 bases separated the two germline ends. The CDR3 loop spans 15 amino acids. CDR3 amino acids: CASSLGQGSNYGYTF. The DNA for the CDR3 is TGTGCCAGCAGCTTAGGGCAGGGTAGCAACTATGGCTACACCTTC.

This clonotype has a handful of counts. The chain uses TRBV12-3 or TRBV12-4 and TRBJ1-1; D unclear. The CDR3 covers 14 residues. V lost 5 bases to trimming and J lost 3 bases, with 13 bases between them. CDR3 DNA sequence: TGTGCCAGCAGTCTGGGCAGGAGATACACTGAAGCTTTCTTT. Translated: CASSLGRRYTEAFF.

J is TRBJ2-7 and V is TRBV28, with D maybe TRBD1 (6 bases). Deletions cut 6 bases from V and 4 bases from J, with 16 bases between. Germline V gives CDR1 MDHEN, CDR2 SYDVKM. This CDR3 has 14 residues. CDR3 DNA: TGTGCCAGCAGCTTGACACAGGGTCCTTACGAGCAGTACTTC. This gives the protein CASSLTQGPYEQYF.

This clonotype was counted ten times or more. The V gene is TRBV28, the J gene TRBJ2-3, with D possibly TRBD2 on 6 matching bases. Trimming left V 6 bases short and J 3 bases short, with 13 bases between. Germline assignment: CDR1 MDHEN and CDR2 SYDVKM. The CDR3 consists of 14 residues. The CDR3, as DNA: TGTGCCAGCAGGTTCGGAGGGGAGACAGATACGCAGTATTTT. It encodes CASRFGGETDTQYF.

This clonotype was detected many times. The chain combines TRBV28 with TRBJ1-5, with 7 positions matching TRBD1. J gave up 7 bases and V 7 bases, and 7 bases lay outside the gene matches. CDR1 and CDR2 from the germline V gene are MDHEN and SYDVKM. The CDR3 has 13 residues. The chain's CDR3 is CASIRQGNQPQHF. In DNA, the CDR3 is TGTGCCAGCATTCGACAGGGAAACCAGCCCCAGCATTTT. The variable domain in full, with the rest retrieved from reference TRBV28 and TRBJ1-5, is DVKVTQSSRYLVKRTGEKVFLECVQDMDHENMFWYRQDPGLGLRLIYFSYDVKMKEKGDIPEGYSVSREKKERFSLILESASTNQTSMYLCASIRQGNQPQHFGDGTRLSIL.